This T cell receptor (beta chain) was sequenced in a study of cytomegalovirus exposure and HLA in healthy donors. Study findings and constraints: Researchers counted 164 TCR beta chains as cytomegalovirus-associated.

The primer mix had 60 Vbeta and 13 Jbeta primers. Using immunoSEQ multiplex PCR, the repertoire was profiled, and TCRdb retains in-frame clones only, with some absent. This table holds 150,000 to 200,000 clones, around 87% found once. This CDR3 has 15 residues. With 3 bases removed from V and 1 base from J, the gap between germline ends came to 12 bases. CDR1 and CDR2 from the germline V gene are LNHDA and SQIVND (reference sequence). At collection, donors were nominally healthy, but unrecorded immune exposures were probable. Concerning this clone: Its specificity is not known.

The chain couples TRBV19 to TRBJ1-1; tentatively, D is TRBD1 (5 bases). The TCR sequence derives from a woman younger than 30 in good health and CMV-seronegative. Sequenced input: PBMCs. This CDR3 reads CASSMKRRGNTEAFF. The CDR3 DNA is TGTGCCAGTAGTATGAAACGGAGGGGGAACACTGAAGCTTTCTTT.